One sample yielded the 26 T cell receptor beta chains listed below, sequenced in a study of OX40 agonist ivuxolimab in advanced cancers. TCRdb's table, derived via immunoSEQ multiplex PCR, lists solely in-frame clones and lacks some. In the table there are tens of thousands of clones, 80% to 85% of which are singletons. Sequencing was performed on CD4+ or CD8+ T cells sorted from blood, taken in a trial of the OX40 agonist ivuxolimab. The source of these receptors is an adult with an advanced solid tumor such as melanoma, head and neck, liver or kidney cancer.

The rearrangement joins TRBV27 to TRBJ2-7; 7 nucleotides match TRBD1. The germline gives CDR1 MNHEY, CDR2 SMNVEV (reference sequence). The CDR3 totals 15 residues. J lost 2 bases, V lost 3 bases, and 7 bases had no gene match. DNA of the CDR3: TGTGCCAGCAGTTTTCTTGGACAGGAAACCTACGAGCAGTACTTC. Residues: CASSFLGQETYEQYF.

The genes are TRBV29-1 and TRBJ2-1; the D gene is possibly TRBD1 (6 bases). V lost 1 base, J lost 2 bases, and 9 bases lay in between. The CDR3 has 14 residues. Per germline, CDR1 SQVTM and CDR2 ANQGSEA. CDR3 bases: TGCAGCGTTGAAGGCCAGGGGCCCTACAATGAGCAGTTCTTC. Translating gives CSVEGQGPYNEQFF.

The chain is built from TRBV6-5 and TRBJ2-7; D gene ambiguous. The V gene's germline CDR1 is MNHEY and CDR2 SVGAGI. The CDR3 sequence is 12 residues long. V was pared by 6 bases and J by 2 bases, with 8 bases between. The CDR3 DNA follows: TGTGCCAGCAGGAGGACGCCCTACGAGCAGTACTTC. Translation gives CASRRTPYEQYF.

The V and J genes are TRBV9 and TRBJ2-3; possibly TRBD1 for D (6 bases). CDR1 SGDLS and CDR2 YYNGEE come from the germline V gene. With 3 bases removed from V and 3 bases from J, the gap between germline ends came to 20 bases. This CDR3 comprises 17 residues. This CDR3 is CASSAQTSTGSTDTQYF. In DNA form, the CDR3 reads TGTGCCAGCAGCGCCCAGACTTCTACAGGGTCAACAGATACGCAGTATTTT.

The chain recombines TRBV7-3 with TRBJ2-6; 14 bases align to TRBD2. This CDR3 spans 19 amino acids. Germline loops: CDR1 SGHTA, CDR2 FQGTGA. Trimming removed 4 bases from V and 2 bases from J; junction bases left unmatched: 7. This CDR3 reads CASSSTGLAGETGANVLTF. The CDR3 DNA is TGTGCCAGCAGCTCTACGGGACTAGCGGGAGAGACTGGGGCCAACGTCCTGACTTTC.

CDR3 protein: CASSQEGVDTQYF. DNA for the CDR3: TGTGCCAGCAGCCAAGAGGGGGTAGATACGCAGTATTTT. The chain employs TRBV4-2 and TRBJ2-3, with D perhaps assigned TRBD1 or TRBD2 (5 bases each). The germline V and J ends were trimmed by 0 bases and 5 bases, with 6 bases remaining between them. Germline assignment: CDR1 LGHNA and CDR2 YNFKEQ. The CDR3 covers 13 residues.

V is TRBV4-3 and J is TRBJ1-3, with D possibly matching TRBD1 (5 bases). This CDR3 is built from 15 residues. The V end lost 3 bases, the J end lost 4 bases, and 13 bases lay between the germline ends. The V gene's germline CDR1 is LGHNA and CDR2 YSLEER. The CDR3, as DNA: TGCGCCAGCAGCCATAGGCAGGGATCAGGAAACACCATATATTTT. Translated: CASSHRQGSGNTIYF.

This clone was seen only a few times. This chain connects TRBV6-1 to TRBJ1-2; no reliable D call. Deletions cut 5 bases from V and 6 bases from J, with 16 bases between. This CDR3 contains 14 residues. Germline-derived CDR1 and CDR2 are MNHNS and SASEGT. CDR3 bases: TGTGCCAGCAGTCACCTCCAAGGGATGGATGGCTACACCTTC. Translation: CASSHLQGMDGYTF.

This rearrangement joins TRBV5-4 to TRBJ1-2; TRBD1 is a possible D gene (5 bases). Germline V lookup: CDR1 SGHNT, CDR2 YYREEE (reference sequence). V lost 4 bases and J lost 6, with 19 bases in between. There are 15 residues in the CDR3. The CDR3 DNA reads as TGTGCCAGCAGCAATTGGGAAGGCAGGGATCATGGCTACACCTTC. This codes for CASSNWEGRDHGYTF.

V and J are TRBV27 and TRBJ2-4, with 11 bases identical to TRBD2. The V and J ends lost 1 base and 6 bases, in that order; junction bases with no gene match: 5. CDR1 and CDR2 from the germline V gene are MNHEY and SMNVEV (reference sequence). The CDR3 loop spans 16 amino acids. The CDR3 protein is CASSLFSGREGNIQYF. Here the CDR3 DNA reads TGTGCCAGCAGTTTATTTAGCGGGAGGGAGGGAAACATTCAGTACTTC.

This clone was observed once. This sequence joins TRBV11-2 and TRBJ2-1; 10 bases map to TRBD2. Per germline, CDR1 SGHAT and CDR2 FQNNGV. V shed 6 bases and J 6 bases; nucleotides not matched to a gene: 2. The CDR3 covers 13 residues. In DNA form, the CDR3 reads TGTGCCAGCAGAGCGGGGGGGAGCAATGAGCAGTTCTTC. Its translation: CASRAGGSNEQFF.

About this clone itself: The same CDR3 also results from other DNA sequences found in this sample. The CDR3 protein is CASSVGQQETQYF. In nucleotides, the CDR3 is TGTGCCAGCAGCGTAGGACAGCAAGAGACCCAGTACTTC. The genes are TRBV9 and TRBJ2-5; maybe TRBD1 (5 bases). Trimming left V 0 bases short and J 2 bases short, with 5 bases between. The germline gives CDR1 SGDLS, CDR2 YYNGEE. CDR3 size: 13 residues.

This chain links TRBV4-2 with TRBJ1-3, with 9 bases aligning to TRBD1. Trimming removed 1 base from V and 1 base from J; junction bases left unmatched: 5. This CDR3 spans 17 amino acids. The germline V gene encodes CDR1 LGHNA and CDR2 YNFKEQ. CDR3 sequence: CASSQGGTGRSGNTIYF. The DNA of the CDR3 is TGTGCCAGCAGCCAAGGGGGGACAGGGCGATCTGGAAACACCATATATTTT.

The chain recombines TRBV20-1 with TRBJ1-2; 9 positions match TRBD1. In germline, CDR1 is DFQATT, CDR2 SNEGSKA (reference sequence). The V and J ends lost 6 bases and 8 bases, in that order; junction bases with no gene match: 4. The CDR3 extends over 11 amino acids. The CDR3 DNA follows: TGCAGTGCAGTGGACAGGGGCGGCTACACCTTC. This translates into CSAVDRGGYTF.

The rearrangement links TRBV6-5 to TRBJ1-1; no firm D call. Per germline, CDR1 MNHEY and CDR2 SVGAGI. The CDR3 consists of 13 residues. Trimming pared 2 bases from V and 10 bases from J, leaving 14 bases between. CDR3 in DNA: TGTGCCAGCAGTTACCTTGGGGAGCTTGCAGCTTTCTTT. It translates to CASSYLGELAAFF.

The chain employs TRBV19 and TRBJ1-1, with D possibly being TRBD1 (5 bases). Per germline, CDR1 LNHDA and CDR2 SQIVND (reference sequence). V gave up 3 bases and J gave up 1 base, with 6 bases separating them. The CDR3 extends over 13 amino acids. The CDR3 loop is CASSMTENTEAFF. The CDR3 DNA is TGTGCCAGTAGTATGACAGAGAACACTGAAGCTTTCTTT.

J is TRBJ2-2 and V is TRBV19; 7 nucleotides align to TRBD2. The V gene end was trimmed by 11 bases and the J gene end by 1 base; junction bases not matched to a gene: 10. Germline V gene lookup returns CDR1 LNHDA and CDR2 SQIVND (reference sequence). The CDR3 loop spans 15 amino acids. The CDR3 bases are TGTGCCGGAGGAGGTCGGGGGGTGAACACCGGGGAGCTGTTTTTT. Protein: CAGGGRGVNTGELFF.

This clone was seen a single time. V gene TRBV7-3 combines with J gene TRBJ2-5; D gene uncertain. Germline loops: CDR1 SGHTA, CDR2 FQGTGA. Trimming stripped 8 bases from V and 2 bases from J, with 12 bases between. The CDR3 contains 13 residues. CDR3 residues: CASLRELQETQYF. CDR3 nucleotides: TGTGCCAGCCTTCGCGAGTTACAAGAGACCCAGTACTTC.

In its sample, this clone was seen a few times. V usage is TRBV7-9 and J usage is TRBJ2-2, with D hard to call. The CDR3 runs to 13 residues. CDR1 SEHNR and CDR2 FQNEAQ come from the germline V gene (reference sequence). V lost 1 base to trimming and J lost 7 bases, with 7 bases between them. CDR3 sequence (DNA): TGTGCCAGCAGCTTAGAGGGTGGCGGGGAGCTGTTTTTT. This sequence encodes CASSLEGGGELFF.

V is TRBV9 and J is TRBJ1-2, with D hard to call. The germline V gene encodes CDR1 SGDLS and CDR2 YYNGEE. V was clipped by 6 bases and J by 4 bases, with 10 bases between them. This CDR3 contains 12 residues. The CDR3 DNA reads as TGTGCCAGCACAAGTCAGGTCTATGGCTACACCTTC. It is translated as CASTSQVYGYTF. The variable domain in full, completed from reference TRBV9 and TRBJ1-2, reads DSGVTQTPKHLITATGQRVTLRCSPRSGDLSVYWYQQSLDQGLQFLIQYYNGEERAKGNILERFSAQQFPDLHSELNLSSLELGDSALYFCASTSQVYGYTFGSGTRLTVV.

The chain combines TRBV9 with TRBJ2-3; D unresolved. The CDR3 covers 14 residues. In germline, CDR1 is SGDLS, CDR2 YYNGEE. The V end lost 0 bases, the J end lost 0 bases, and 5 bases lay between the germline ends. The CDR3 nucleotides are TGTGCCAGCAGCGTAGCCGGGAGCACAGATACGCAGTATTTT. Its translation is CASSVAGSTDTQYF.

This clone has a handful of counts. The chain couples TRBV19 to TRBJ1-3; D not certain. The CDR3 runs 15 residues. The V gene lost 6 bases and the J gene lost 0 bases, with 12 bases spanning the gap. Germline V gene sequence: CDR1 LNHDA, CDR2 SQIVND (reference sequence). The chain's CDR3 is CASSLLAPSGNTIYF. The DNA of the CDR3 is TGTGCCAGTAGCTTACTTGCCCCCTCTGGAAACACCATATATTTT.

To note about this clone: An end of the junction does not agree with germline; a read error may underlie this. The chain uses TRBV13 and TRBJ1-4; 7 bases line up with TRBD1. CDR3 length equals 15 residues. Per germline, CDR1 PRHDT and CDR2 FYEKMQ (reference sequence). This CDR3 is CTSSLVAGGSEKLFF. DNA of the CDR3: TGTACCAGCAGCTTAGTTGCAGGGGGAAGTGAAAAACTGTTTTTT.

J is TRBJ2-6 and V is TRBV5-1; D may correspond to TRBD1 or TRBD2 (6 bases each). The CDR3 consists of 17 residues. V was shortened by 6 bases and J by 4 bases, with 20 bases between the two germline ends. The germline V gene encodes CDR1 SGHRS and CDR2 YFSETQ. CDR3 nucleotide sequence: TGCGCCAGCAACCCCACGCCGGGGGCGGGCGGGGCCAACGTCCTGACTTTC. Translating it yields CASNPTPGAGGANVLTF.

The chain joins TRBV7-9 to TRBJ2-1, with D tentatively TRBD1 (5 bases). Germline V gene data show CDR1 as SEHNR and CDR2 as FQNEAQ (reference sequence). The CDR3 is 14 amino acids. Trimming cost V 4 bases and J 3 bases, with 10 bases left between them. The CDR3 bases are TGTGCCAGCAGCTCTCTGACAGTCTACAATGAGCAGTTCTTC. Protein product: CASSSLTVYNEQFF.

In this sample, this clone turned up once. The V gene is TRBV7-6, the J gene TRBJ2-7; D call uncertain. Germline CDR1 and CDR2: SGHVS and FNYEAQ. Trimming removed 4 bases from V and 0 bases from J, with 10 bases in between. CDR3 size: 14 residues. This CDR3 is CASSSNPTSYEQYF. The CDR3 DNA reads TGTGCCAGCAGCTCCAACCCTACCTCCTACGAGCAGTACTTC.